This T cell receptor beta chain originates from a study of cytomegalovirus exposure and HLA in healthy donors. Study-wide points: A later analysis linked a missense DCLRE1C variant to TCR beta V- and J-gene trimming.

The V gene end was trimmed by 7 bases and the J gene end by 1 base; junction bases not matched to a gene: 11. This CDR3 has 16 amino acids. In germline, CDR1 is SGHVS, CDR2 FQNEAQ. PCR employed 60 Vbeta and 13 Jbeta primers. TCRdb's table, derived via immunoSEQ multiplex PCR, lists solely in-frame clones and lacks some. The table has 95,000 to 150,000 clones, more than 60% seen once; the top ten hold about 4%. A note on this clone: Its specificity is not known.

Specimen: PBMCs. V usage is TRBV7-8 and J usage is TRBJ1-1; 8 bases map to TRBD1. This receptor was taken from a woman aged 40 to 50 in good health and CMV-seronegative. This chain's CDR3 is CASTLRPQGANTEAFF. CDR3 bases: TGTGCCAGCACCCTAAGACCCCAGGGGGCGAACACTGAAGCTTTCTTT.